One and the same sample provided the 20 T cell receptor beta chains below, sequenced in a study of T cells in localized non-small cell lung cancer. Sequencing was performed with immunoSEQ multiplex PCR; in TCRdb, only in-frame clones are kept and a portion is missing. The data hold some 2,900 clones, with around 30% observed a single time. Material: lung tumor tissue, obtained before any cancer treatment. These TCRs come from a male donor older than 55 with stage II squamous cell lung carcinoma.

The chain joins TRBV29-1 to TRBJ2-7; D is possibly TRBD2 (6 bases). Trimming left V 3 bases short and J 0 bases short, with 12 bases between. From germline, CDR1 is SQVTM and CDR2 ANQGSEA. The CDR3 runs 14 residues. The CDR3 here is CSVDRGLLSYEQYF. Here the CDR3 DNA reads TGCAGCGTTGATAGGGGACTCCTCTCCTACGAGCAGTACTTC.

The rearrangement joins TRBV27 to TRBJ2-7; 9 nucleotides line up with TRBD1. The CDR3 sequence is 14 residues long. V lost 5 bases and J lost 5; bases outside the gene matches: 7. Germline CDR1 is MNHEY and CDR2 is SMNVEV (reference sequence). Here the CDR3 reads CASSAPGQGNEQYF. CDR3 DNA: TGTGCCAGCAGTGCACCGGGACAGGGAAACGAGCAGTACTTC.

This rearrangement joins TRBV1 to TRBJ2-7; no check of the table's D call, TRBD2, against the DNA was made. TRBV1 is an annotated pseudogene. The CDR3 is 18 amino acids. CDR3 region: CASSQVAGTPDQSYEQYF. CDR3 sequence (DNA): TGCGCCAGCAGCCAAGTAGCTGGAACACCCGATCAATCCTACGAGCAGTACTTC.

Only a few counts were recorded for this clone. The rearrangement joins TRBV11-3 to TRBJ2-1; TRBD2 aligns across 13 bases. Germline V gene sequence: CDR1 SGHNT, CDR2 YENEEA. The V and J ends lost 5 bases and 7 bases, in that order; junction bases with no gene match: 5. The CDR3 contains 15 residues. The CDR3 coding sequence is TGTGCCAGCAGCCCGGGACTAGCGGGGATTAATGAGCAGTTCTTC. It encodes CASSPGLAGINEQFF.

This clone was detected a few times. The J gene is TRBJ1-1, the V gene TRBV6-8, with D uncertain. V lost 6 bases to trimming and J lost 2 bases, with 7 bases between them. This CDR3 is 12 amino acids long. CDR1 is MNHGY, CDR2 SAAAGT, per germline. In DNA form, the CDR3 reads TGTGCCAGCAGCGGTTACAACACTGAAGCTTTCTTT. As protein: CASSGYNTEAFF.

V is TRBV18 and J is TRBJ2-7; no reliable D call. V dropped 0 bases and J dropped 6 bases, with 6 bases sitting between them. The CDR3 is 12 residues long. Looked up from germline, CDR1 is KGHSH and CDR2 is LQKENI. Here the CDR3 reads CASSPPGPEQYF. The CDR3, as DNA: TGTGCCAGCTCACCACCAGGGCCCGAGCAGTACTTC.

This clone counts as large. V and J are TRBV18 and TRBJ1-1; tentatively, D is TRBD1 (5 bases). Trimming took off 8 bases at V and 3 bases at J, with 19 bases between the two ends. The CDR3 totals 15 residues. In germline, CDR1 is KGHSH, CDR2 LQKENI. CDR3 bases: TGTGCCAGCCATGTGACTAGTAGGGGCGACACTGAAGCTTTCTTT. Its protein product is CASHVTSRGDTEAFF.

The genes are TRBV12-5 and TRBJ2-3; 8 nucleotides agree with TRBD2. The CDR3 extends over 16 amino acids. V was clipped by 2 bases and J by 5 bases; unmatched bases: 9. Germline V gene data show CDR1 as LGHNT and CDR2 as FRNRAP. The CDR3 here is CASGLPSRGAGDTQYF. For the CDR3, the DNA is TGTGCTAGTGGTTTGCCCTCGCGGGGGGCAGGAGATACGCAGTATTTT.

The V call is TRBV15, the J call TRBJ2-3; 8 positions match TRBD2. V shed 3 bases, J shed 4 bases, and the junction held 12 bases outside the gene matches. Per the germline V gene, CDR1 is LNHNV and CDR2 is YYDKDF (reference sequence). The CDR3 covers 17 residues. The CDR3 sequence is CATSRDSVPGGPDTQYF. CDR3 coding DNA: TGTGCCACCAGCAGGGATAGTGTTCCGGGAGGGCCAGATACGCAGTATTTT.

This clone was recorded once. The V gene is TRBV19, the J gene TRBJ1-5, with unresolved D. V was pared by 3 bases and J by 4 bases, with 10 bases between. The CDR3 spans 14 residues. Germline-derived CDR1 and CDR2 are LNHDA and SQIVND (reference sequence). The CDR3 sequence: CASSIPMGNQPQHF. The CDR3 DNA is TGTGCCAGTAGTATTCCTATGGGGAATCAGCCCCAGCATTTT.

This clone has only a few counts. V is TRBV2 and J is TRBJ2-6; D possibly corresponds to TRBD1 (6 bases). CDR3 length: 16 residues. V was shortened by 6 bases and J by 3 bases, with 15 bases between the two germline ends. Germline values: CDR1 SNHLY, CDR2 FYNNEI. For the CDR3, the DNA is TGTGCCAGCAGCGTCCCGCGAGGGGGTGGGGCCAACGTCCTGACTTTC. This translates into CASSVPRGGGANVLTF.

This clone was seen many times. The CDR3 bases are TGTGCCAGCAGCTTTGAACCGACAGGGGCCAAAAACATTCAGTACTTC. It encodes CASSFEPTGAKNIQYF. The chain links TRBV11-3 to TRBJ2-4; 7 bases are a match to TRBD1. The germline gives CDR1 SGHNT, CDR2 YENEEA. This CDR3 has 16 residues. The V gene end was trimmed by 3 bases and the J gene end by 1 base; junction bases not matched to a gene: 6.

This clone was detected a few times. This rearrangement joins TRBV1 to TRBJ2-1; the table's D call, TRBD1, was not checked against the DNA. TRBV1 is reported as a pseudogene. The CDR3 has 12 amino acids. CDR3: CASRKGSGEQFF. As DNA, the CDR3 is TGCGCCAGCAGAAAGGGGTCAGGTGAGCAGTTCTTC.

The chain recombines TRBV28 with TRBJ2-2; weak D call: TRBD2 (6 bases). CDR3 size: 18 residues. V was clipped by 3 bases and J by 5 bases, with 22 bases between them. CDR1 is MDHEN and CDR2 is SYDVKM in the germline V gene. CDR3 coding DNA: TGTGCCAGCAGTTTTTCCTTCGGGTGGGAGGTCGAAACCGGGGAGCTGTTTTTT. It yields the protein CASSFSFGWEVETGELFF.

The chain carries TRBV9 and TRBJ1-2; 7 bases map to TRBD1. The length of the CDR3 is 15 residues. Trimming cost V 5 bases and J 2 bases; bases outside gene matches: 9. Germline values: CDR1 SGDLS, CDR2 YYNGEE. The CDR3 here is CASSELQGKNYGYTF. In DNA, the CDR3 is TGTGCCAGCAGTGAATTACAGGGGAAAAACTATGGCTACACCTTC.

By its share, this clone is medium-sized (0.01 to 0.1%). The V gene is TRBV11-3, the J gene TRBJ2-1, with D perhaps matching TRBD1 (8 bases). The V gene's germline CDR1 is SGHNT and CDR2 YENEEA. Trimming took off 5 bases at V and 6 bases at J, with 17 bases between the two ends. The CDR3 consists of 15 residues. For the CDR3, the DNA is TGTGCCAGCAGCACTAGGACAGGGAGGGGCAATGAGCAGTTCTTC. It is translated as CASSTRTGRGNEQFF.

The chain joins TRBV6-8 to TRBJ2-4, with D possibly TRBD1 on 6 matching bases. The CDR3 sequence is 17 residues long. Trimming took off 5 bases at V and 0 bases at J, with 17 bases between the two ends. Germline V gene lookup returns CDR1 MNHGY and CDR2 SAAAGT. The CDR3: CASSLRQDTLAKNIQYF. The CDR3 bases are TGTGCCAGCAGTCTACGACAGGACACCTTAGCCAAAAACATTCAGTACTTC.

The chain employs TRBV11-3 and TRBJ2-2; the D is unclear. Germline CDR1 SGHNT, CDR2 YENEEA. Trimming took off 5 bases at V and 5 bases at J, with 12 bases between the two ends. This CDR3 comprises 14 residues. CDR3 amino acids: CASSPISTTGELFF. CDR3 nucleotide sequence: TGTGCCAGCAGCCCCATTTCCACAACCGGGGAGCTGTTTTTT.

The CDR3 DNA follows: TGTGCCAGCAGTTTATTAAACAGGGGTTACGAGCAGTACTTC. Its protein product is CASSLLNRGYEQYF. The chain links TRBV28 to TRBJ2-7; TRBD1 matches 7 bases. Germline CDR1 MDHEN, CDR2 SYDVKM. This CDR3 has 14 amino acids. The V and J ends lost 1 base and 4 bases, in that order; junction bases with no gene match: 4.

The CDR3 DNA reads as TGTGCCAGCAGCTTCAACAGGGGAGGGTACGAAGCTTTCTTT. The encoded protein is CASSFNRGGYEAFF. The rearrangement links TRBV11-3 to TRBJ1-1, with 7 bases identical to TRBD1. Unmatched junction bases numbered 9, after V lost 3 bases and J lost 8 bases. The CDR3 runs 14 residues. Germline loops: CDR1 SGHNT, CDR2 YENEEA.